This TCR beta chain is drawn from a study of cytomegalovirus exposure and HLA in healthy donors. Study-wide results and limits: For TCR beta chains, V- and J-gene trimming was later linked to a missense DCLRE1C variant. Association with HLA alleles at 0.05 false discovery rate was found for 15,000 to 20,000 TCR beta sequences in a later analysis.

In germline, CDR1 is SEHNR, CDR2 FQNEAQ (reference sequence). Trimming pared 5 bases from V and 6 bases from J, leaving 14 bases between. This CDR3 region has 14 residues. Comments on this clone: The target antigen is unknown.

Primers included in the PCR were 60 Vbeta and 13 Jbeta primers. Profiled with immunoSEQ multiplex PCR; TCRdb holds only in-frame clones, not every one. The data contain around 130,000 clones, approximately 82% of them singletons. This chain joins TRBV7-9 and TRBJ1-5; no clear D gene. The sample comprised PBMCs. The source is a boy between 2 and 10 years old in good health and CMV-seronegative. CDR3 region: CASSTGRESQPQHF. DNA of the CDR3: TGTGCCAGCAGCACGGGGAGGGAGAGTCAGCCCCAGCATTTT. Full variable domain (missing parts from reference TRBV7-9 and TRBJ1-5): DTGVSQNPRHKITKRGQNVTFRCDPISEHNRLYWYRQTLGQGPEFLTYFQNEAQLEKSRLLSDRFSAERPKGSFSTLEIQRTEQGDSAMYLCASSTGRESQPQHFGDGTRLSIL.